This paragraph reports one TCR beta chain. Its antigen is not identified. Germline CDR1 and CDR2: SEHNR and FQNEAQ (reference sequence). The CDR3 totals 13 residues. Unmatched junction bases numbered 4, after V lost 6 bases and J lost 2 bases. This entry belongs to a study of beta chain features in type 1 diabetes. Whole-study context: On cell yields, gender and age, patients and healthy donors were similar.

Expressed TCRB transcripts were sequenced because the entire RNA isolate underwent reverse transcription. Profiling relied on immunoSEQ multiplex PCR, and the TCRdb table lists in-frame clones only, not all of them. The table shows 680,000 or so clones, with roughly an eighth occurring only once. The study, taken as a whole, reports: TCRB CDR3s were moderately but significantly shorter in Type 1 diabetes patients in all four CD4+ subsets.

The rearrangement uses TRBV7-9 and TRBJ2-7; 7 nucleotides agree with TRBD1. The sequence was obtained from a man between 18 and 29 years old with type 1 diabetes. The sequencing input was naive CD4+ T cells from blood. The CDR3 DNA follows: TGTGCCAGCAGATCTACAGGGGCCTACGAGCAGTACTTC. It yields the protein CASRSTGAYEQYF.